Below are 25 T cell receptor beta chains sequenced from a single sample in a study of resident and recirculating memory T cells in vitiligo. Measured with immunoSEQ multiplex PCR; TCRdb has only the in-frame clones, and not every one. The table includes roughly 80,000 clones, 92% detected once. Specimen: blood. These receptor sequences come from a male donor with vitiligo.

V usage is TRBV11-2 and J usage is TRBJ2-7; TRBD2 matches 7 bases. The germline CDR1 and CDR2 sequences are SGHAT and FQNNGV. V lost 0 bases, J lost 2 bases, and 7 bases stayed unmatched. The CDR3 contains 16 residues. The CDR3 is CASSLDYTSATYEQYF. The CDR3 region has the DNA TGTGCCAGCAGCTTAGATTACACTAGCGCTACCTACGAGCAGTACTTC.

The chain is built from TRBV10-3 and TRBJ1-2; tentative D call: TRBD1 (5 bases). This CDR3 spans 13 amino acids. The germline V gene encodes CDR1 ENHRY and CDR2 SYGVKD. V lost 6 bases, J lost 2 bases, and 10 bases lay in between. The CDR3 loop reads CAISSGLNYGYTF. DNA for the CDR3: TGTGCCATCAGCTCAGGGTTGAACTATGGCTACACCTTC.

This sequence joins TRBV9 and TRBJ2-5, with 8 bases aligning to TRBD2. The V gene end was trimmed by 0 bases and the J gene end by 5 bases; junction bases not matched to a gene: 6. In germline, CDR1 is SGDLS, CDR2 YYNGEE. This CDR3 comprises 15 residues. For the CDR3, the DNA is TGTGCCAGCAGCGTAGACGGGAGGGCCATGGAGACCCAGTACTTC. It encodes CASSVDGRAMETQYF.

The rearrangement joins TRBV5-1 to TRBJ2-1; 10 positions match TRBD2. The junction had 9 bases not matched to a gene; V was cut back by 2 bases and J by 10 bases. Germline CDR1 and CDR2: SGHRS and YFSETQ. The CDR3 consists of 15 residues. The CDR3 is CASSLVLAGAREQFF. CDR3 nucleotide sequence: TGCGCCAGCAGCTTAGTCCTAGCGGGAGCCCGGGAGCAGTTCTTC.

The V and J genes are TRBV28 and TRBJ1-1, with D perhaps TRBD1 (6 bases). CDR1 is MDHEN and CDR2 is SYDVKM in the germline V gene. The CDR3 has 17 amino acids. Trimming shortened V by 6 bases and J by 1 base, and 21 bases separated the two germline ends. The CDR3 coding sequence is TGTGCCAGCAGCCCCCGACCACCAGGGGCTGGGAACACTGAAGCTTTCTTT. Protein sequence: CASSPRPPGAGNTEAFF.

The chain is built from TRBV4-1 and TRBJ2-5; the match to TRBD2 covers 13 bases. The CDR3 has 18 amino acids. Germline CDR1 is MGHRA and CDR2 is YSYEKL. J was trimmed by 5 bases and V by 2 bases; bases with no gene match: 11. Here the CDR3 DNA reads TGCGCCAGCAGCCAAATCAACATGGGACTAGCGGGAATGGAGACCCAGTACTTC. Translated: CASSQINMGLAGMETQYF.

This clone was detected many times. For the CDR3, the DNA is TGTGCCAGCAGCGTAGCTGGGAGCGTAGATACGCAGTATTTT. Translation: CASSVAGSVDTQYF. V gene TRBV9 combines with J gene TRBJ2-3, with D possibly being TRBD2 (5 bases). Germline V gives CDR1 SGDLS, CDR2 YYNGEE. The CDR3 contains 14 residues. V lost 0 bases and J 5 bases, leaving 10 bases between the germline ends. The entire variable domain, with the rest obtained from reference TRBV9 and TRBJ2-3, is as follows: DSGVTQTPKHLITATGQRVTLRCSPRSGDLSVYWYQQSLDQGLQFLIQYYNGEERAKGNILERFSAQQFPDLHSELNLSSLELGDSALYFCASSVAGSVDTQYFGPGTRLTVL.

This chain joins TRBV7-2 and TRBJ1-5, with D possibly matching TRBD1 (5 bases). The germline gives CDR1 SGHTA, CDR2 FQGNSA. V dropped 7 bases and J dropped 4 bases, with 11 bases sitting between them. The CDR3 is 13 amino acids. In DNA, the CDR3 is TGTGCCAGCAAACAGGAAATGAATCAGCCCCAGCATTTT. Protein product: CASKQEMNQPQHF.

The chain uses TRBV4-2 and TRBJ2-5, with TRBD2 matching 10 bases. The CDR3 sequence is 16 residues long. Germline CDR1 LGHNA, CDR2 YNFKEQ. V lost 2 bases and J lost 3; bases outside the gene matches: 6. DNA of the CDR3: TGTGCCAGCAGCCAATCAGCCGGGACTAGCGAAGAGACCCAGTACTTC. Translated: CASSQSAGTSEETQYF.

The rearrangement uses TRBV5-1 and TRBJ2-3; 13 bases are a match to TRBD2. V trimming: 4 bases; J trimming: 0 bases; junction bases outside the gene matches: 11. Germline CDR1 SGHRS, CDR2 YFSETQ. The CDR3 has 19 residues. CDR3 bases: TGCGCCAGCAGCGACCAGACTAGCGGGAGGACAACTAGCACAGATACGCAGTATTTT. The encoded protein is CASSDQTSGRTTSTDTQYF.

The rearrangement uses TRBV7-3 and TRBJ2-1; 8 bases match TRBD2. Germline V gene data show CDR1 as SGHTA and CDR2 as FQGTGA. Losses at the gene ends were 0 bases for V and 0 bases for J; bases not matched to a gene: 4. The CDR3 has 17 residues. The CDR3 is CASSLTGSGSSYNEQFF. The CDR3 DNA sequence: TGTGCCAGCAGCTTAACGGGGAGCGGGAGCTCCTACAATGAGCAGTTCTTC. Full variable domain (missing parts from reference TRBV7-3 and TRBJ2-1): GAGVSQTPSNKVTEKGKYVELRCDPISGHTALYWYRQSLGQGPEFLIYFQGTGAADDSGLPNDRFFAVRPEGSVSTLKIQRTERGDSAVYLCASSLTGSGSSYNEQFFGPGTRLTVL.

This rearrangement joins TRBV11-2 to TRBJ2-1; D might be TRBD2 (6 bases). The CDR3 is 15 residues long. Germline assignment: CDR1 SGHAT and CDR2 FQNNGV. V lost 5 bases and J lost 3, with 14 bases in between. Here the CDR3 reads CASSPRDFFYNEQFF. Written as DNA, the CDR3 is TGTGCCAGCAGCCCCCGGGACTTTTTCTACAATGAGCAGTTCTTC.

The rearrangement links TRBV5-1 to TRBJ2-1, with a tentative D call TRBD2 (5 bases). The CDR3 runs 18 residues. In germline, CDR1 is SGHRS, CDR2 YFSETQ. Deletions cut 3 bases from V and 0 bases from J, with 19 bases between. The CDR3 reads CASSSSRGSASSYNEQFF. CDR3 DNA: TGCGCCAGCAGCTCCTCTCGAGGGAGCGCCAGCTCCTACAATGAGCAGTTCTTC.

The rearrangement joins TRBV4-1 to TRBJ2-7; D might be TRBD2 (5 bases). Germline V gives CDR1 MGHRA, CDR2 YSYEKL. V dropped 4 bases and J dropped 6 bases, with 10 bases sitting between them. The CDR3 runs to 12 residues. CDR3 sequence: CASSPTGGEQYF. For the CDR3, the DNA is TGCGCCAGCAGCCCAACTGGAGGCGAGCAGTACTTC.

This clone has a single count. V gene TRBV27 combines with J gene TRBJ2-1; 8 bases are a match to TRBD1. The CDR3 has 21 residues. V gave up 4 bases and J gave up 0 bases; unmatched junction bases: 20. Germline-derived CDR1 and CDR2 are MNHEY and SMNVEV (reference sequence). This chain's CDR3 is CASSSRGVFRTGLYSYNEQFF. The CDR3 DNA reads as TGTGCCAGCAGTTCCAGGGGGGTGTTCAGGACAGGGCTATACTCCTACAATGAGCAGTTCTTC.

This rearrangement joins TRBV11-2 to TRBJ2-5; a weak D match, TRBD2 (5 bases). V shed 3 bases and J shed 1 base, with 12 bases lying between them. Germline V gene lookup returns CDR1 SGHAT and CDR2 FQNNGV. The CDR3 is 15 residues long. The CDR3 region is CASSLGQRGQETQYF. For the CDR3, the DNA is TGTGCCAGCAGCTTGGGCCAACGGGGCCAAGAGACCCAGTACTTC.

This chain links TRBV19 with TRBJ2-2; no clear D. V lost 6 bases and J 9 bases, leaving 17 bases between the germline ends. The CDR3 consists of 14 residues. Germline CDR1 reads LNHDA; CDR2 reads SQIVND (reference sequence). The CDR3 is CASSAGDPTRELFF. CDR3 DNA: TGTGCCAGTAGCGCCGGAGACCCTACAAGGGAGCTGTTTTTT.

The chain is built from TRBV5-1 and TRBJ2-5; D unresolved. The J call is uncertain, as TRBJ2-7 better fits the DNA end. The CDR3 spans 15 residues. From germline, CDR1 is SGHRS and CDR2 YFSETQ. The CDR3 spells CASSLVRSFVHEQYF. Here the CDR3 DNA reads TGCGCCAGCAGCTTGGTGAGGAGTTTTGTACACGAGCAGTACTTC.

The V gene is TRBV6-5, the J gene TRBJ1-2; TRBD1 agrees at 7 bases. Germline V gene lookup returns CDR1 MNHEY and CDR2 SVGAGI. V trimming: 2 bases; J trimming: 8 bases; junction bases outside the gene matches: 11. CDR3 length: 15 amino acids. CDR3 bases: TGTGCCAGCAGTTACGCCGGAGGGGGCGTTTTCGGCTACACCTTC. Translating it yields CASSYAGGGVFGYTF.

This clone was picked up one time. The rearrangement joins TRBV7-9 to TRBJ2-2; D gene uncertain. The germline V and J ends were trimmed by 5 bases and 6 bases, with 7 bases remaining between them. The CDR3 loop spans 12 amino acids. Germline loops: CDR1 SEHNR, CDR2 FQNEAQ (reference sequence). CDR3 bases: TGTGCCAGCAGCCGCAGCGCCGGGGAGCTGTTTTTT. Translation: CASSRSAGELFF.

This chain links TRBV27 with TRBJ2-2; no clear D. The germline V gene encodes CDR1 MNHEY and CDR2 SMNVEV (reference sequence). The V end was cut by 4 bases, the J end by 6 bases, with 3 bases between. CDR3 length: 11 amino acids. The chain's CDR3 is CASSSAGELFF. Written as DNA, the CDR3 is TGTGCCAGCAGTTCAGCCGGGGAGCTGTTTTTT.

The CDR3 DNA is TGTGCCAGCAGCGTAACCGGGACAGGGGCAACCTACGAGCAGTACTTC. Its protein product is CASSVTGTGATYEQYF. J is TRBJ2-7 and V is TRBV7-9; 10 positions match TRBD1. Germline CDR1 SEHNR, CDR2 FQNEAQ (reference sequence). The CDR3 length is 16 residues. J was trimmed by 2 bases and V by 5 bases; bases with no gene match: 9. The whole variable domain, remainder taken from reference TRBV7-9 and TRBJ2-7, is DTGVSQNPRHKITKRGQNVTFRCDPISEHNRLYWYRQTLGQGPEFLTYFQNEAQLEKSRLLSDRFSAERPKGSFSTLEIQRTEQGDSAMYLCASSVTGTGATYEQYFGPGTRLTVT.

The chain recombines TRBV5-1 with TRBJ2-1; unclear D gene. This CDR3 contains 13 residues. Per the germline V gene, CDR1 is SGHRS and CDR2 is YFSETQ. V was cut by 3 bases and J by 10 bases, with 14 bases left in between. CDR3 DNA: TGCGCCAGCAGCTCCAATGGCGGAGAGGAGCAGTTCTTC. This sequence encodes CASSSNGGEEQFF.

In this sample, this clone turned up a few times. The CDR3, as DNA: TGTGCCAGTAGGAGACAGGGGGCAAATCAGCCCCAGCATTTT. Amino acids: CASRRQGANQPQHF. The chain recombines TRBV19 with TRBJ1-5, with 10 bases identical to TRBD1. CDR3 length: 14 amino acids. The V gene end was trimmed by 6 bases and the J gene end by 4 bases; junction bases not matched to a gene: 3. Per germline, CDR1 LNHDA and CDR2 SQIVND (reference sequence).

The chain recombines TRBV9 with TRBJ1-2; D perhaps matches TRBD1 (5 bases). V lost 2 bases and J lost 1, with 6 bases in between. Germline CDR1 is SGDLS and CDR2 is YYNGEE. This CDR3 contains 13 residues. The CDR3: CASSVQGNYGYTF. CDR3 nucleotide sequence: TGTGCCAGCAGCGTTCAGGGTAACTATGGCTACACCTTC.